This T cell receptor (beta chain) was identified during a study of preoperative IRX-2 immunotherapy in early breast cancer. Generated by immunoSEQ multiplex PCR, the TCRdb table keeps only in-frame clones and is missing some. The sample records around 28,000 clones, around 87% being singletons. Germline lookup yields CDR1 ENHRY and CDR2 SYGVKD. This CDR3 contains 13 residues. Trimming removed 9 bases from V and 0 bases from J; junction bases left unmatched: 3. Treatment described: preoperative locoregional IRX-2 cytokine immunotherapy. This phase Ib study tested locoregional IRX-2 cytokine immunotherapy given before surgery.

Sampling was conducted from a patient treated with IRX-2 immunotherapy. V and J are TRBV10-3 and TRBJ1-1; 8 bases line up with TRBD1. The receptor comes from a human donor with breast cancer. CDR3 residues: CAIDRGVNTEAFF. The CDR3 nucleotides are TGTGCCATTGACAGGGGCGTGAACACTGAAGCTTTCTTT.